This T cell receptor beta chain is drawn from a study of T cells in Graves' hyperthyroidism and ophthalmopathy. Study-wide points: Most thyroid clonotypes expanded above 0.001 were also detected in blood. The model foresaw ophthalmopathy a median around 6.8 months prior to onset. Separating ophthalmopathy from stable hyperthyroidism was achieved by a 13 V-J model.

Patients were excluded because of uncontrolled infection, other autoimmune disease, pregnancy or lactation. This clonotype appeared many times. As yet, its antigen is unknown. The investigators amplified TCR beta CDR3 regions from RNA transcripts. When the TCR CDR3 underwent first-round RT-PCR, the HTBI primer set was used. TCRdb itself ran the multiplex PCR reads through MiXCR, one entry per CDR3 protein. The data show 750,000 to 900,000 distinct CDR3 sequences, roughly 37% seen once. J lost 8 bases, V lost 3 bases, and 5 bases had no gene match. Per germline, CDR1 DFQATT and CDR2 SNEGSKA (reference sequence). This CDR3 spans 12 amino acids.

Sequences were obtained from blood. This clonotype was sampled from a man aged 18 to 29 with Graves' hyperthyroidism. The chain carries TRBV20-1 and TRBJ1-2; 8 bases align to TRBD1. Here the CDR3 reads CSASRQGAGYTF. CDR3 DNA sequence: TGCAGTGCTAGTAGGCAGGGGGCCGGCTACACCTTC.